Following are 10 T cell receptor beta chains from one sample sequenced in a study of OX40 agonist ivuxolimab in advanced cancers. Only in-frame clones appear in the TCRdb table, and some are missing; sequencing was by immunoSEQ multiplex PCR. Of tens of thousands of clones in the sample, roughly 83% were seen once. Sequencing was performed on CD4+ or CD8+ T cells sorted from blood, taken in a trial of the OX40 agonist ivuxolimab. Receptors were obtained from an adult with an advanced solid tumor such as melanoma, head and neck, liver or kidney cancer.

V is TRBV11-2 and J is TRBJ1-1; the D gene is possibly TRBD1 (5 bases). V dropped 2 bases and J dropped 3 bases, with 16 bases sitting between them. The germline V gene encodes CDR1 SGHAT and CDR2 FQNNGV. This CDR3 is built from 16 residues. The DNA of the CDR3 is TGTGCCAGCAGCTTAAGGGACCCTAGTTGGGACACTGAAGCTTTCTTT. Its translation: CASSLRDPSWDTEAFF.

This chain uses TRBV7-8 with TRBJ2-1, with D unresolved. V dropped 5 bases and J dropped 0 bases, with 23 bases sitting between them. The V gene's germline CDR1 is SGHVS and CDR2 FQNEAQ. This CDR3 contains 19 residues. Written as DNA, the CDR3 is TGTGCCAGCAGCCCGCTTAGGGTCGCCACGTCGAGCTCCTACAATGAGCAGTTCTTC. This translates into CASSPLRVATSSSYNEQFF.

The chain is built from TRBV6-6 and TRBJ1-4, with D uncertain. V lost 5 bases and J lost 4, with 14 bases in between. This CDR3 comprises 15 residues. CDR1 and CDR2 (germline): MNHNY, SVGAGI (reference sequence). CDR3: CASSDRRKSNEKLFF. CDR3 nucleotide sequence: TGTGCCAGCAGTGACCGGCGGAAGAGTAATGAAAAACTGTTTTTT.

This clone turned up a few times. The chain is built from TRBV30 and TRBJ1-5; D is ambiguous. Looked up from germline, CDR1 is GTSNPN and CDR2 is SVGIG (reference sequence). This CDR3 spans 14 amino acids. Trimming took off 2 bases at V and 6 bases at J, with 14 bases between the two ends. In DNA form, the CDR3 reads TGTGCCTGGAGTCCCCTCGACACGGGTCAGCCCCAGCATTTT. This gives the protein CAWSPLDTGQPQHF.

The chain carries TRBV29-1 and TRBJ1-1; D gene ambiguous. Germline CDR1 is SQVTM and CDR2 is ANQGSEA. With 7 bases removed from V and 0 bases from J, the gap between germline ends came to 9 bases. The CDR3 is made up of 12 amino acids. The CDR3 sequence is CSASEVNTEAFF. CDR3 sequence (DNA): TGCAGCGCCTCCGAAGTGAACACTGAAGCTTTCTTT.

The genes are TRBV5-6 and TRBJ1-1; 9 bases match TRBD1. The CDR3 consists of 14 residues. Per germline, CDR1 SGHDT and CDR2 YYEEEE. Trimming cost V 0 bases and J 11 bases; bases outside gene matches: 8. DNA of the CDR3: TGTGCCAGCAGCTTGGAGGGACAGGGTTTCCGGGCTTTCTTT. It specifies CASSLEGQGFRAFF.

The chain carries TRBV5-1 and TRBJ2-5, with TRBD2 as a possible D gene (6 bases). The CDR3 has 15 residues. CDR1 and CDR2 (germline): SGHRS, YFSETQ. The V end was cut by 0 bases, the J end by 1 base, with 10 bases between. The CDR3 region is CASSLAPGGQETQYF. DNA of the CDR3: TGCGCCAGCAGCTTGGCCCCCGGGGGCCAAGAGACCCAGTACTTC.

This rearrangement joins TRBV14 to TRBJ1-2, with unresolved D. V lost 1 base and J lost 8, with 11 bases in between. This CDR3 is 13 amino acids long. Looked up from germline, CDR1 is SGHDN and CDR2 is FVKESK. CDR3: CASSQVGRGGYTF. As DNA, the CDR3 is TGTGCCAGCAGCCAAGTAGGGAGAGGCGGCTACACCTTC.

The rearrangement uses TRBV13 and TRBJ2-5; weak D call: TRBD1 (5 bases). The germline V and J ends were trimmed by 0 bases and 4 bases, with 6 bases remaining between them. Germline V gene sequence: CDR1 PRHDT, CDR2 FYEKMQ (reference sequence). This CDR3 has 13 residues. CDR3 bases: TGTGCCAGCAGCTTAGGACAGGTAGAGACCCAGTACTTC. Its protein is CASSLGQVETQYF.

The chain uses TRBV7-3 and TRBJ2-1; D gene ambiguous. The CDR3 runs 13 residues. The germline V gene has CDR1 SGHTA and CDR2 FQGTGA. The ends were cut back, 2 bases at V and 6 bases at J, with 8 bases in the middle. The CDR3 here is CASSLPQSNEQFF. The CDR3 bases are TGTGCCAGCAGCTTACCTCAAAGCAATGAGCAGTTCTTC.